The clone carrying this TCR beta chain appeared many times. Its antigen is as yet unknown. This CDR3 spans 15 amino acids. Between the trimmed V and J ends, which lost 6 bases and 3 bases, there was a span of 15 bases. Germline CDR1 reads MNHNS; CDR2 reads SASEGT. With molecular barcodes, quantitative 5'-RACE was used to make the TCR beta libraries. One entry per CDR3 protein results from TCRdb running MiXCR on the 5' RACE reads. The sample includes 250,000 to 350,000 distinct CDR3 sequences, 20% of them seen just once. This record belongs to a study of CD8 T cells in ankylosing spondylitis. Points from the study as a whole: Ankylosing spondylitis blood seemed to carry a telltale TCR beta motif made of fewer than ten highly homologous variants. Significant enrichment of disease-linked clones was reportedly seen in matched ankylosing spondylitis synovial fluid.

The chain is built from TRBV6-1 and TRBJ1-3; D is uncertain. The sequenced material came from blood, either unsorted or a sorted T cell fraction (not recorded which). The clonotype comes from a female donor with ankylosing spondylitis or in good health (not recorded which). CDR3 protein: CASRSLATRGNTIYF. In nucleotides, the CDR3 is TGTGCCAGCAGGAGCCTCGCAACCCGTGGAAACACCATATATTTT.